This T cell receptor beta chain derives from a study of immune heterogeneity within non-small cell lung tumors. Multiplex PCR amplified the TCR beta CDR3 region. Its first round ran for roughly 10 cycles with 32 V and 13 J primers. A single record per CDR3 protein comes from TCRdb applying MiXCR to the multiplex PCR reads. The sample lists about 21,000 distinct CDR3 sequences; around 30% were seen once. The CDR3 totals 16 residues. J was trimmed by 7 bases and V by 2 bases; bases with no gene match: 9. The germline CDR1 and CDR2 sequences are MNHEY and SVGAGI. As to this clonotype: Its antigen is as yet unknown.

Regarding the study as a whole: Identical dominant CDR3 beta clonotypes were found repeatedly across the tumor sites of a single patient, and these appeared alongside high-frequency clones that were unique to particular tumor locations.

For each sample, template was around 0.55 ug of bulk tumor genomic DNA. Several biopsies were spaced far apart within each primary tumor and obtained as surgery took place. The study cohort was described as untreated, and its members had newly diagnosed non-small cell lung cancer. They went on to have curative surgery. The chain combines TRBV6-5 with TRBJ2-2, with 8 bases aligning to TRBD1. Sequencing was performed on lung tumor tissue. The sequence was obtained from a middle-aged man with non-small cell lung cancer. CDR3: CASSYGQGARGGELFF. The DNA for the CDR3 is TGTGCCAGCAGTTACGGCCAGGGGGCGCGTGGCGGGGAGCTGTTTTTT.